This is a list of T cell receptor beta chains from one sample in a study of blood T cell repertoires in COVID-19. Method: immunoSEQ multiplex PCR; TCRdb's copy keeps in-frame clones and lacks some. The data hold under 250,000 clones, with roughly 82% observed a single time. The sample comprised peripheral blood. Every receptor here comes from an elderly woman with COVID-19, enrolled during active disease. Each CDR3 is given without its conserved first and last residue.

v_call	j_call	cdr3_length	cdr3_aa
TRBV4-2	TRBJ1-5	14	ASSQVGGLLNQPQH
TRBV11-3	TRBJ1-1	10	ASSVGGAQAF
TRBV10-3	TRBJ1-3	12	AISDSRAGNTIY
TRBV5-8	TRBJ2-5	15	ASSLAGTGGGQETQY
TRBV6-1	TRBJ1-2	13	ASSESGGSQYGYT
TRBV27	TRBJ2-2	12	ASSLSRRTGELF
TRBV4-1	TRBJ1-1	13	ASSQDRGSDTEAF
TRBV14	TRBJ2-1	14	ASSQVRQAFYNEQF
TRBV7-2	TRBJ2-5	10	ASSSQSETQY
TRBV7-8	TRBJ1-2	14	ASSSIYRGLDYGYT
TRBV7-9	TRBJ2-1	13	ASSSGLAGPDEQF
TRBV6-1	TRBJ1-5	14	ASSVRDRGRNQPQH
TRBV10-3	TRBJ1-2	11	AISEGQGYGYT
TRBV10-3	TRBJ1-1	12	AISPVSGNTEAF
TRBV12-3/TRBV12-4	TRBJ1-1	9	ASSFYSEAF
TRBV14	TRBJ1-3	19	ASSQDRWAGQGIRAGNTIY
TRBV2	TRBJ1-2	13	ASSEGVGRGYGYT
TRBV6-2/TRBV6-3	TRBJ1-1	12	ASSYSSHRTEAF
TRBV7-2	TRBJ2-1	14	ASSREGLAGGEEQF
TRBV7-2	TRBJ2-7	13	ASSLEERGSYEQY
TRBV5-4	TRBJ2-3	13	ASSRPGTETDTQY
TRBV10-3	TRBJ2-1	14	AISGSSGGDYNEQF
TRBV10-3	TRBJ1-5	12	AISDSRGNQPQH
TRBV3-1/TRBV3-2	TRBJ1-6	12	ASSLGTGNSPLH
TRBV9	TRBJ2-2	12	ASSVAMNTGELF
TRBV11-2	TRBJ1-1	10	ASSLGQTEAF